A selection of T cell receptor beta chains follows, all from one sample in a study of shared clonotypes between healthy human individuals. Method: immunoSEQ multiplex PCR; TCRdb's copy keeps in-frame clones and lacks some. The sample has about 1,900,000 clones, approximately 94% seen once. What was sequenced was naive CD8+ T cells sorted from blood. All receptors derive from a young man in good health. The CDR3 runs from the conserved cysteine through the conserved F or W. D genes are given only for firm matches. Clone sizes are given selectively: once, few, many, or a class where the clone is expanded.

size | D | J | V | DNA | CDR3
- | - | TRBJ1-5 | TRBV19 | TGTGCCAGTAGTATAGGGATCGGGCAGCCCCAGCATTTT | CASSIGIGQPQHF
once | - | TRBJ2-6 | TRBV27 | TGTGCCAGCAGTTCGACTACTCCGTCTGGGGCCAACGTCCTGACTTTC | CASSSTTPSGANVLTF
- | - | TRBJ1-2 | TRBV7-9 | TGTGCCAGCAGCTTAGCGTTAGGGCCCGCCGGCTACACCTTC | CASSLALGPAGYTF
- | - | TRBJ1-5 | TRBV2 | TGTGCCAGCAGTGGACCAAAAGATAGCAATCAGCCCCAGCATTTT | CASSGPKDSNQPQHF
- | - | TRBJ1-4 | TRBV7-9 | TGTGCCAGCAGCCCGATGGGGGGTTCTAATGAAAAACTGTTTTTT | CASSPMGGSNEKLFF
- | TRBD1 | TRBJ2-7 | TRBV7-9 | TGTGCCAGCAGCTTGGGACAGGGAGCGCAGTACTTC | CASSLGQGAQYF
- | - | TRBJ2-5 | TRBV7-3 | TGTGCCAGCAGCTTAATAAAGGGAGAGACCCAGTACTTC | CASSLIKGETQYF
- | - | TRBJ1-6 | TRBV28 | TGTGCCAGCAGTTTCGGTCAGGATACCTATAATTCACCCCTCCACTTT | CASSFGQDTYNSPLHF
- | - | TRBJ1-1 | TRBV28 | TGTGCCAGCAGTTTTGGGCTGAGGAACACTGAAGCTTTCTTT | CASSFGLRNTEAFF
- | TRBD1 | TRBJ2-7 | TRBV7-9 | TGTGCCAGCAGCTCCCAGATGACAGGGGGCGCCTACGAGCAGTACTTC | CASSSQMTGGAYEQYF
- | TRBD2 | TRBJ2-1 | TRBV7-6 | TGTGCCAGCAGCTTAGCCTTGGGCGGGAGCTCCTACAATGAGCAGTTCTTC | CASSLALGGSSYNEQFF
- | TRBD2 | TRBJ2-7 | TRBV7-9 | TGTGCCAGCAGCTTAGAGGCTAGCGGCTCCTACGAGCAGTACTTC | CASSLEASGSYEQYF
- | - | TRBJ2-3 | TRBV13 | TGTGCCAGCAGCTCGCTGACTAGTGGGGACACAGATACGCAGTATTTT | CASSSLTSGDTDTQYF
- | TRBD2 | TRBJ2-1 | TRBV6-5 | TGTGCCAGCAGTCTTAGCGGGAGTCTCTTTGATGAGCAGTTCTTC | CASSLSGSLFDEQFF
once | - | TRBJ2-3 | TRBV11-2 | TGTGCCAGCAAAGTAGCGGCCCCAGATACGCAGTATTTT | CASKVAAPDTQYF
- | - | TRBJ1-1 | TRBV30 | TGTGCCTGGGGCACGGGTGCTGAAGCTTTCTTT | CAWGTGAEAFF
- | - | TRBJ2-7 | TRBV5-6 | TGTGCCAGCAGCATCGGCGGCGCGTCCTACGAGCAGTACTTC | CASSIGGASYEQYF
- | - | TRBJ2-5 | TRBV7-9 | TGTGCCAGCAGCTCCGGGACCGTGAGGGGAGAGACCCAGTACTTC | CASSSGTVRGETQYF
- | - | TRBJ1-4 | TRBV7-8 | TGTGCCAGCAGCCCCACATCGCCCGCAACTAATGAAAAACTGTTTTTT | CASSPTSPATNEKLFF
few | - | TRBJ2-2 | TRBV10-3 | TGTGCCATCAGTGAGTCGACGGGCGGGGAGCTGTTTTTT | CAISESTGGELFF
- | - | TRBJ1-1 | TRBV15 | TGTGCCACCAGCAGAGATTGGGGAGAAGCAGCTTTCTTT | CATSRDWGEAAFF
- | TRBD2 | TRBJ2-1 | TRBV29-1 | TGCAGCGTTGTGAAACTAGCGGGATGGGTTGAGCAGTTCTTC | CSVVKLAGWVEQFF
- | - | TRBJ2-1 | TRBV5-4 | TGTGCCAGCAGCGGATACGGGACTCCCAATGAGCAGTTCTTC | CASSGYGTPNEQFF
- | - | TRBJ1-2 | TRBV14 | TGTGCCAGCAGCCCGAGCCTTGGCTACACCTTC | CASSPSLGYTF
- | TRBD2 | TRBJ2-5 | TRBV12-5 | TGTGCTAGTGCTCCCCGTTGGACTAGCATCCAAGAGACCCAGTACTTC | CASAPRWTSIQETQYF
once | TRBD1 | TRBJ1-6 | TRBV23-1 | TGCGCCAGCAGTCCTCACAAGGGACAGGGAACAGCGTCCTATAATTCACCCCTCCACTTT | CASSPHKGQGTASYNSPLHF
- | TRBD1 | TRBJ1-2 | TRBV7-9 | TGTGCCAGCAGCTCCTACAGGGGCAGCTCGGCTAATGGCTACACCTTC | CASSSYRGSSANGYTF
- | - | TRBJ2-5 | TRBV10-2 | TGCGCCAGCAGTGATGGTACGGGCCCACAAGAGACCCAGTACTTC | CASSDGTGPQETQYF
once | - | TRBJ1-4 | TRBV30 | TGTGCCTGGAGAGATGGGGGCAGGGGATGGGATGAAAAACTGTTTTTT | CAWRDGGRGWDEKLFF
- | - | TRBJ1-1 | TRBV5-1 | TGCGCCAGCAGCTTGGGGATGAGCACTGAAGCTTTCTTT | CASSLGMSTEAFF
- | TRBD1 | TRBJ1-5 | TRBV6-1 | TGTGCCAGCAGACCCACAGGGGGCAATCAGCCCCAGCATTTT | CASRPTGGNQPQHF
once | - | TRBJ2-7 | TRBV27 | TGTGCCAGCAGTCACCCGGGAAGCTCCTACGAGCAGTACTTC | CASSHPGSSYEQYF
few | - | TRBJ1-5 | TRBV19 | TGTGCCAGTAGTATTCTTGAGGGGGTCGTCAATCAGCCCCAGCATTTT | CASSILEGVVNQPQHF
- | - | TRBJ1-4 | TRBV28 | TGTGCCAGCAGTGCCCGGGGCCGAGGGGTGTGGGAAAAACTGTTTTTT | CASSARGRGVWEKLFF
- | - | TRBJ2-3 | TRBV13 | TGTGCCAGCAGCCTCACGGGTGGAGATACGCAGTATTTT | CASSLTGGDTQYF
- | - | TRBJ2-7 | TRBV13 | TGTGCCAGCAGCTTAGCTAGCGCGTACGAGCAGTACTTC | CASSLASAYEQYF
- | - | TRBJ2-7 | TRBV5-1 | TGCGCCAGCAGCTACGGGTCATCCTACGAGCAGTACTTC | CASSYGSSYEQYF
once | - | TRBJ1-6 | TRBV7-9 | TGTGCCAGCAGCTTAACTTGGGCCAATTCACCCCTCCACTTT | CASSLTWANSPLHF
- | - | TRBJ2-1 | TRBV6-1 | TGTGCCAGCAGTGAAGAGGCAGATGACTTCTACAATGAGCAGTTCTTC | CASSEEADDFYNEQFF
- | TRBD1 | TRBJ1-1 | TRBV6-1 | TGTGCCAGCAGTGAAATGGTTTGGGGACAGGGTGAAGCTTTCTTT | CASSEMVWGQGEAFF
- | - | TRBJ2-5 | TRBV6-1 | TGTGCCAGCAGTGAAGAACGGCAACACGAATCTCCCGCTAGTCCCGGTTGGCGAGGAGAGACCCAGTACTTC | CASSEERQHESPASPGWRGETQYF
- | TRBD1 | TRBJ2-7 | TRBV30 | TGTGCCTGGAGTCACGGGGACAGCTACGAGCAGTACTTC | CAWSHGDSYEQYF